One and the same sample provided the 10 T cell receptor beta chains below, sequenced in a study of siplizumab effects on memory and regulatory T cells (dated by TCRdb to between 2017 and 2020). Library preparation was by the immunoSEQ multiplex PCR assay. TCRdb took this table from immuneACCESS and kept in-frame rearrangements with V and J called. Such tables lack part of the clones; where checked against another copy, unresolved V genes explain under half of the gap, and the rest is unexplained. The sample yields 50,000 to 70,000 clones; 90% to 97% were counted once. The top ten constitute 0.095% of the sample. Sequencing was performed on naive CD8+ T cells sorted from blood. The sample's cell subset or site label, decoded: unstimulated naive T cells. Source of these receptors: a human donor in good health.

The chain is built from TRBV5-1 and TRBJ2-7; D perhaps matches TRBD2 (6 bases). Trimming stripped 4 bases from V and 9 bases from J, with 11 bases between. The V gene's germline CDR1 is SGHRS and CDR2 YFSETQ. The CDR3 is 11 amino acids. The CDR3 here is CASSAGGMQYF. The CDR3 DNA is TGCGCCAGCAGCGCCGGGGGTATGCAGTACTTC.

The CDR3, as DNA: TGTGCCAGCAGCTTCTTACGACAGTCGGACGAGCAGTACTTC. Its protein is CASSFLRQSDEQYF. V is TRBV5-5 and J is TRBJ2-7; maybe TRBD1 (5 bases). The ends were cut back, 2 bases at V and 5 bases at J, with 14 bases in the middle. Germline V lookup: CDR1 SGHKS, CDR2 YYEKEE (reference sequence). This CDR3 comprises 14 residues.

The rearrangement joins TRBV7-2 to TRBJ2-3, with 8 bases matching TRBD1. The trim removed 1 base at V and 2 bases at J, leaving 2 bases unmatched. CDR1 SGHTA and CDR2 FQGNSA come from the germline V gene. This CDR3 is built from 15 residues. CDR3 loop: CASSLVQGATDTQYF. The CDR3 region has the DNA TGTGCCAGCAGCTTAGTTCAGGGGGCCACAGATACGCAGTATTTT.

V usage is TRBV25-1 and J usage is TRBJ1-5; D remains unclear. The ends were cut back, 3 bases at V and 2 bases at J, with 8 bases in the middle. This CDR3 is 14 amino acids long. The germline gives CDR1 MGHDK, CDR2 SYGVNS. The CDR3 DNA follows: TGTGCCAGCAGTGACAGCCTTGGCAATCAGCCCCAGCATTTT. This codes for CASSDSLGNQPQHF. The full variable domain, completed using reference TRBV25-1 and TRBJ1-5, is EADIYQTPRYLVIGTGKKITLECSQTMGHDKMYWYQQDPGMELHLIHYSYGVNSTEKGDLSSESTVSRIRTEHFPLTLESARPSHTSQYLCASSDSLGNQPQHFGDGTRLSIL.

This chain joins TRBV4-1 and TRBJ2-2; D is perhaps TRBD1 (5 bases). The CDR3 covers 14 residues. The V end was cut by 4 bases, the J end by 2 bases, with 8 bases between. The germline V gene encodes CDR1 MGHRA and CDR2 YSYEKL. The CDR3 is CASSLQGNTGELFF. The CDR3, as DNA: TGCGCCAGCAGCCTTCAGGGAAACACCGGGGAGCTGTTTTTT.

The chain recombines TRBV4-3 with TRBJ2-1; TRBD2 agrees at 8 bases. The CDR3 spans 15 residues. Germline CDR1 is LGHNA and CDR2 is YSLEER. After removal of 4 bases from V and 0 bases from J, the junction contained 2 bases not matched to a gene. CDR3 in amino acids: CASSPGLASYNEQFF. CDR3 DNA sequence: TGCGCCAGCAGCCCCGGACTAGCCTCCTACAATGAGCAGTTCTTC.

This chain links TRBV29-1 with TRBJ2-7, with D hard to call. Germline values: CDR1 SQVTM, CDR2 ANQGSEA. This CDR3 region has 10 residues. The V end lost 7 bases, the J end lost 6 bases, and 10 bases lay between the germline ends. This chain's CDR3 is CSATISEQYF. DNA of the CDR3: TGCAGCGCCACAATCTCCGAGCAGTACTTC.

This clone showed up just once. The chain couples TRBV6-5 to TRBJ2-7, with 9 bases that match TRBD1. The CDR3 is made up of 13 amino acids. V shed 6 bases, J shed 2 bases, and the junction held 2 bases outside the gene matches. Per germline, CDR1 MNHEY and CDR2 SVGAGI. For the CDR3, the DNA is TGTGCCAGCAGCAGGACAGGGGCCTACGAGCAGTACTTC. Translation: CASSRTGAYEQYF.

This rearrangement joins TRBV5-1 to TRBJ2-1; 9 bases map to TRBD2. V lost 6 bases to trimming and J lost 7 bases; unmatched junction nucleotides: 11. Germline lookup yields CDR1 SGHRS and CDR2 YFSETQ. The CDR3 has 15 residues. DNA of the CDR3: TGCGCCAGCACGCAAGAGACTAGCGGTTTGAATGAGCAGTTCTTC. Its protein is CASTQETSGLNEQFF.

The chain combines TRBV27 with TRBJ1-2; D remains ambiguous. The V end was cut by 2 bases, the J end by 4 bases, with 11 bases between. Germline V CDR1 and CDR2: MNHEY, SMNVEV (reference sequence). The CDR3 is 14 residues long. The CDR3 bases are TGTGCCAGCAGTTTAGGTTCCGGGGTCTATGGCTACACCTTC. This codes for CASSLGSGVYGYTF.